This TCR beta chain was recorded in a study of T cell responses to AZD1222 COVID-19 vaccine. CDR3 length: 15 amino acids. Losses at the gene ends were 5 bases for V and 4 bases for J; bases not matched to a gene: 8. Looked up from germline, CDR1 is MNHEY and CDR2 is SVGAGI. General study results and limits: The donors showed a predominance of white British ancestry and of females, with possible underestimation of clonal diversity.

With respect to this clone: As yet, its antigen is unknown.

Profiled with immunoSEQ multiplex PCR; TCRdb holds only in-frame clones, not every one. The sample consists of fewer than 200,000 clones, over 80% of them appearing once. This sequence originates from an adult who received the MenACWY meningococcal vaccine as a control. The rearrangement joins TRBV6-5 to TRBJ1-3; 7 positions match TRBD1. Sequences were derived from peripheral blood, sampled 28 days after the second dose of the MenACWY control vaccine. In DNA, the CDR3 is TGTGCCAGCAGTCGACAGGGCGGTAGAGGAAACACCATATATTTT. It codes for CASSRQGGRGNTIYF.